Reported below is one T cell receptor beta chain. The target antigen is unknown. CDR1 and CDR2 (germline): SNHLY, FYNNEI. The CDR3 totals 14 residues. Germline trimming cut 4 bases from V and 4 bases from J; bases unmatched to any gene: 4. Central memory, naive, regulatory and stem cell-like memory CD4+ cells were sorted by CD45RO/CCR7/CD25/CD127/CD95/CD27. As every portion of the isolated RNA was reverse transcribed, the sequencing read expressed TCRB transcripts. TCRdb's copy holds only in-frame clones and misses some; the assay was immunoSEQ multiplex PCR. The repertoire holds 630,000 or so clones, with about an eighth as singletons. This sample was taken from a study of beta chain features in type 1 diabetes. Whole-study findings and limits: In all four CD4+ subsets, TCRB CDR3 length was significantly, moderately reduced in type 1 diabetes. In patients and controls equally, PCR might favor templates that are shorter.

The sequence came from a man in his late teens or twenties with type 1 diabetes. The rearrangement uses TRBV2 and TRBJ2-1; 7 bases agree with TRBD2. Sequencing was performed on naive CD4+ T cells from blood. CDR3 loop: CASSAAGFYNEQFF. The CDR3 DNA reads as TGTGCCAGCAGTGCAGCGGGGTTTTACAATGAGCAGTTCTTC. The full variable domain, in which reference TRBV2 and TRBJ2-1 provide the parts outside the CDR3, is EPEVTQTPSHQVTQMGQEVILRCVPISNHLYFYWYRQILGQKVEFLVSFYNNEISEKSEIFDDQFSVERPDGSNFTLKIRSTKLEDSAMYFCASSAAGFYNEQFFGPGTRLTVL.